This paragraph reports one TCR beta chain. Its antigen is currently unknown. This sample stems from a study of cytomegalovirus exposure and HLA in healthy donors. Study-wide results and limits: V- and J-gene trimming of TCR beta was linked (in a later analysis) to a missense DCLRE1C variant. While the bulk of TCR sequences proved rare, some public TCRs turned up in many donors. The investigators catalogued 150 to 200 TCR beta chains as cytomegalovirus-associated.

Germline V gene lookup returns CDR1 SGDLS and CDR2 YYNGEE. The germline V and J ends were trimmed by 7 bases and 0 bases, with 11 bases remaining between them. The CDR3 runs to 13 residues. Primers: 60 Vbeta forward and 13 Jbeta reverse. Sequencing was performed with immunoSEQ multiplex PCR; in TCRdb, only in-frame clones are kept and a portion is missing. The repertoire holds 100,000 to 150,000 clones, roughly 62% seen once, with 1.6% in the top ten. The specimen sequenced was PBMCs. The clonotype comes from a man in his thirties or forties in good health and CMV-seropositive. The chain combines TRBV9 with TRBJ2-7; maybe TRBD2 (6 bases). CDR3 region: CASGDSSSYEQYF. The CDR3, as DNA: TGTGCCAGCGGGGACTCGAGCTCCTACGAGCAGTACTTC.